A selection of T cell receptor beta chains follows, all from one sample in a study of blood T cell repertoires in COVID-19. Assay: immunoSEQ multiplex PCR; the TCRdb copy retains only in-frame clones and omits some. The table lists 200,000 to 300,000 clones, around 89% of them singletons. Sequencing input: PBMCs or T cells enriched from blood (not recorded which). Receptor source: a woman aged 25 to 39 who had recovered from COVID-19. CDR3s include the opening cysteine and the closing phenylalanine or tryptophan. Each record gives: clone size, J gene, V gene, D gene, CDR3 DNA, CDR3 protein. The D gene is left open where the match is weak. Clone size is stated in some rows and not others, as once, few, many or a class when expanded.

abundance: .
j_gene: TRBJ2-5
v_gene: TRBV28
d_gene: TRBD2
CDR3nt: TGTGCCAGCAGACCGACTAGCAGGCAAGAGACCCAGTACTTC
CDR3aa: CASRPTSRQETQYF

abundance: .
j_gene: TRBJ1-3
v_gene: TRBV19
d_gene: .
CDR3nt: TGTGCCAGTAGCACCTACAGGGAGATTGGAAACACCATATATTTT
CDR3aa: CASSTYREIGNTIYF

abundance: .
j_gene: TRBJ2-1
v_gene: TRBV3-1/TRBV3-2
d_gene: TRBD2
CDR3nt: TGTGCCAGCAGCCCCTATACTAGCGGGACCTACAATGAGCAGTTCTTC
CDR3aa: CASSPYTSGTYNEQFF

abundance: .
j_gene: TRBJ2-7
v_gene: TRBV28
d_gene: TRBD1
CDR3nt: TGTGCCAGCAGCGACAGGGACTCCTACGAGCAGTACTTC
CDR3aa: CASSDRDSYEQYF

abundance: .
j_gene: TRBJ1-5
v_gene: TRBV7-9
d_gene: TRBD1
CDR3nt: TGTGCCAGCAGCGCAACACAGGGGTCCAGCCAGCCCCAGCATTTT
CDR3aa: CASSATQGSSQPQHF

abundance: .
j_gene: TRBJ2-3
v_gene: TRBV28
d_gene: .
CDR3nt: TGTGCCAGCAGCAATCGGGAGTCCGGTACAGATACGCAGTATTTT
CDR3aa: CASSNRESGTDTQYF

abundance: .
j_gene: TRBJ1-1
v_gene: TRBV7-3
d_gene: .
CDR3nt: TGTGCCAGCAGCTTAGTAGGAGGGAACACTGAAGCTTTCTTT
CDR3aa: CASSLVGGNTEAFF

abundance: .
j_gene: TRBJ2-7
v_gene: TRBV3-1/TRBV3-2
d_gene: TRBD2
CDR3nt: TGTGCCAGCAGCGAGGGGTCGGGAGGGGCATACGAGCAGTACTTC
CDR3aa: CASSEGSGGAYEQYF

abundance: .
j_gene: TRBJ2-1
v_gene: TRBV28
d_gene: .
CDR3nt: TGTGCCAGCAGGCGACCGGGACTCAACTCCTACAATGAGCAGTTCTTC
CDR3aa: CASRRPGLNSYNEQFF

abundance: .
j_gene: TRBJ1-2
v_gene: TRBV18
d_gene: TRBD1
CDR3nt: TGTGCCAGCTCATTGAACGAGGGGACAGGTCGAGGCTACACCTTC
CDR3aa: CASSLNEGTGRGYTF

abundance: .
j_gene: TRBJ1-1
v_gene: TRBV27
d_gene: .
CDR3nt: TGTGCCAGCAAGAGGAACACTGAAGCTTTCTTT
CDR3aa: CASKRNTEAFF

abundance: once
j_gene: TRBJ1-2
v_gene: TRBV4-3
d_gene: .
CDR3nt: TGCGCCAGCAGCCATAGAAGGGGCGCTAACTATGGCTACACCTTC
CDR3aa: CASSHRRGANYGYTF

abundance: .
j_gene: TRBJ2-1
v_gene: TRBV7-9
d_gene: .
CDR3nt: TGTGCCAGCAGCGCCAGGGTTTACAATGAGCAGTTCTTC
CDR3aa: CASSARVYNEQFF

abundance: .
j_gene: TRBJ1-6
v_gene: TRBV28
d_gene: TRBD1
CDR3nt: TGTGCTATATGGGGAGCGGCGACAGGGGGCAATTCACCCCTCCACTTT
CDR3aa: CAIWGAATGGNSPLHF

abundance: once
j_gene: TRBJ2-2
v_gene: TRBV7-2
d_gene: TRBD1
CDR3nt: TGTGCCAGCAGCTTAGGGGACAGAGTCAAGTCCATCAACACCGGGGAGCTGTTTTTT
CDR3aa: CASSLGDRVKSINTGELFF

abundance: once
j_gene: TRBJ2-5
v_gene: TRBV15
d_gene: .
CDR3nt: TGTGCCACCGTGCCTAGGGGATCAGAGACCCAGTACTTC
CDR3aa: CATVPRGSETQYF

abundance: .
j_gene: TRBJ1-1
v_gene: TRBV18
d_gene: TRBD1
CDR3nt: TGTGCCAGCTGGGGACAGGGGAACACTGAAGCTTTCTTT
CDR3aa: CASWGQGNTEAFF

abundance: .
j_gene: TRBJ2-7
v_gene: TRBV6-5
d_gene: TRBD1
CDR3nt: TGTGCCAGCAGTTACTCGCGGACAGGAGCCCTCGAGCAGTACTTC
CDR3aa: CASSYSRTGALEQYF

abundance: .
j_gene: TRBJ2-5
v_gene: TRBV7-3
d_gene: TRBD2
CDR3nt: TGTGCCAGCAGCTTAAATAGCGGGGGGGAGGAGACCCAGTACTTC
CDR3aa: CASSLNSGGEETQYF

abundance: .
j_gene: TRBJ1-2
v_gene: TRBV3-1/TRBV3-2
d_gene: .
CDR3nt: TGTGCCAGCAGCCAAGATGCGGGGGGCGCAGGAGGCTACACCTTC
CDR3aa: CASSQDAGGAGGYTF

abundance: .
j_gene: TRBJ2-1
v_gene: TRBV13
d_gene: TRBD2
CDR3nt: TGTGCCAGCACCCCCCCAAGCGGGAGGGTTAATGAGCAGTTCTTC
CDR3aa: CASTPPSGRVNEQFF

abundance: .
j_gene: TRBJ2-1
v_gene: TRBV11-2
d_gene: TRBD1
CDR3nt: TGTGCCAGCAGCTTAAGGACAGGGGGCCACAATGAGCAGTTCTTC
CDR3aa: CASSLRTGGHNEQFF

abundance: .
j_gene: TRBJ1-6
v_gene: TRBV21-1
d_gene: .
CDR3nt: TGTGCCAGCAGCAAGGCCGATACTAATTCACCCCTCCACTTT
CDR3aa: CASSKADTNSPLHF

abundance: .
j_gene: TRBJ2-1
v_gene: TRBV4-2
d_gene: TRBD2
CDR3nt: TGTGCCAGCAGCCTTCCCTCACTAGCGGGAGGGGTAGGTGAGCAGTTCTTC
CDR3aa: CASSLPSLAGGVGEQFF

abundance: .
j_gene: TRBJ2-1
v_gene: TRBV7-8
d_gene: TRBD2
CDR3nt: TGTGCCAGCAGCTTTGGGGAATTGGCGGGAGCGTGGTACAATGAGCAGTTCTTC
CDR3aa: CASSFGELAGAWYNEQFF

abundance: .
j_gene: TRBJ1-3
v_gene: TRBV28
d_gene: .
CDR3nt: TGTGCCAGCACCCAACAAGGGACAAGGAACACCATATATTTT
CDR3aa: CASTQQGTRNTIYF

abundance: .
j_gene: TRBJ1-2
v_gene: TRBV7-9
d_gene: .
CDR3nt: TGTGCCAGCAGCTCTGACGACAATGGCTACACCTTC
CDR3aa: CASSSDDNGYTF